This TCR beta chain stems from a study of blood T cell repertoires in COVID-19. Generated by immunoSEQ multiplex PCR, the TCRdb table keeps only in-frame clones and is missing some. The sample has some 370,000 clones; 80% to 90% are singletons. The V and J ends lost 6 bases and 0 bases respectively, with 11 bases between them. The germline CDR1 and CDR2 sequences are MNHEY and SMNVEV (reference sequence). The CDR3 is 14 residues long. The V call is TRBV27, the J call TRBJ1-2; a possible D gene is TRBD1 (6 bases). The clonotype originates from a woman aged 30 to 39 with COVID-19, enrolled during active disease. The sample taken for sequencing was peripheral blood. CDR3 DNA sequence: TGTGCCAGCAGGGGGGGGGCGGCTAACTATGGCTACACCTTC. Amino acids: CASRGGAANYGYTF.